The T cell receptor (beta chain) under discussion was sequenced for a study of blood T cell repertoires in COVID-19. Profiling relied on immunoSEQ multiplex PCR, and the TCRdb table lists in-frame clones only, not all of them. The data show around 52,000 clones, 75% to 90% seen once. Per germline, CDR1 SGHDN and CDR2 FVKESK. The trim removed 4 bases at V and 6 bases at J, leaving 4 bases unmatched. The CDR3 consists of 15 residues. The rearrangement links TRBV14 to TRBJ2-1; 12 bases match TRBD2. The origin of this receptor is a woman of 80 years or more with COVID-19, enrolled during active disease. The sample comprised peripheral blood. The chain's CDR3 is CASSRLAGAFNEQFF. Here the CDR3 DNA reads TGTGCCAGCAGCCGACTAGCGGGGGCGTTCAATGAGCAGTTCTTC.